The entry that follows covers one T cell receptor beta chain sequence. With V trimmed by 3 bases and J by 6 bases, 7 bases remained unmatched. The CDR3 totals 14 residues. In germline, CDR1 is KGHDR, CDR2 SFDVKD. The sample is drawn from a study of blood T cell repertoires in COVID-19. At the level of the study: From the United States, Italy and Spain came samples of acute and convalescent COVID-19.

The method was immunoSEQ multiplex PCR; TCRdb's version includes in-frame clones alone and lacks a portion of them. The profile shows roughly 70,000 clones, just under 80% of them singletons. The origin of this receptor is a human donor in a cohort sampled during active COVID-19. The chain recombines TRBV24-1 with TRBJ2-7, with TRBD1 matching over 7 bases. Material for sequencing was peripheral blood. The CDR3 loop reads CATSDPGQATEQYF. The CDR3, as DNA: TGTGCCACCAGTGATCCTGGACAGGCGACCGAGCAGTACTTC.